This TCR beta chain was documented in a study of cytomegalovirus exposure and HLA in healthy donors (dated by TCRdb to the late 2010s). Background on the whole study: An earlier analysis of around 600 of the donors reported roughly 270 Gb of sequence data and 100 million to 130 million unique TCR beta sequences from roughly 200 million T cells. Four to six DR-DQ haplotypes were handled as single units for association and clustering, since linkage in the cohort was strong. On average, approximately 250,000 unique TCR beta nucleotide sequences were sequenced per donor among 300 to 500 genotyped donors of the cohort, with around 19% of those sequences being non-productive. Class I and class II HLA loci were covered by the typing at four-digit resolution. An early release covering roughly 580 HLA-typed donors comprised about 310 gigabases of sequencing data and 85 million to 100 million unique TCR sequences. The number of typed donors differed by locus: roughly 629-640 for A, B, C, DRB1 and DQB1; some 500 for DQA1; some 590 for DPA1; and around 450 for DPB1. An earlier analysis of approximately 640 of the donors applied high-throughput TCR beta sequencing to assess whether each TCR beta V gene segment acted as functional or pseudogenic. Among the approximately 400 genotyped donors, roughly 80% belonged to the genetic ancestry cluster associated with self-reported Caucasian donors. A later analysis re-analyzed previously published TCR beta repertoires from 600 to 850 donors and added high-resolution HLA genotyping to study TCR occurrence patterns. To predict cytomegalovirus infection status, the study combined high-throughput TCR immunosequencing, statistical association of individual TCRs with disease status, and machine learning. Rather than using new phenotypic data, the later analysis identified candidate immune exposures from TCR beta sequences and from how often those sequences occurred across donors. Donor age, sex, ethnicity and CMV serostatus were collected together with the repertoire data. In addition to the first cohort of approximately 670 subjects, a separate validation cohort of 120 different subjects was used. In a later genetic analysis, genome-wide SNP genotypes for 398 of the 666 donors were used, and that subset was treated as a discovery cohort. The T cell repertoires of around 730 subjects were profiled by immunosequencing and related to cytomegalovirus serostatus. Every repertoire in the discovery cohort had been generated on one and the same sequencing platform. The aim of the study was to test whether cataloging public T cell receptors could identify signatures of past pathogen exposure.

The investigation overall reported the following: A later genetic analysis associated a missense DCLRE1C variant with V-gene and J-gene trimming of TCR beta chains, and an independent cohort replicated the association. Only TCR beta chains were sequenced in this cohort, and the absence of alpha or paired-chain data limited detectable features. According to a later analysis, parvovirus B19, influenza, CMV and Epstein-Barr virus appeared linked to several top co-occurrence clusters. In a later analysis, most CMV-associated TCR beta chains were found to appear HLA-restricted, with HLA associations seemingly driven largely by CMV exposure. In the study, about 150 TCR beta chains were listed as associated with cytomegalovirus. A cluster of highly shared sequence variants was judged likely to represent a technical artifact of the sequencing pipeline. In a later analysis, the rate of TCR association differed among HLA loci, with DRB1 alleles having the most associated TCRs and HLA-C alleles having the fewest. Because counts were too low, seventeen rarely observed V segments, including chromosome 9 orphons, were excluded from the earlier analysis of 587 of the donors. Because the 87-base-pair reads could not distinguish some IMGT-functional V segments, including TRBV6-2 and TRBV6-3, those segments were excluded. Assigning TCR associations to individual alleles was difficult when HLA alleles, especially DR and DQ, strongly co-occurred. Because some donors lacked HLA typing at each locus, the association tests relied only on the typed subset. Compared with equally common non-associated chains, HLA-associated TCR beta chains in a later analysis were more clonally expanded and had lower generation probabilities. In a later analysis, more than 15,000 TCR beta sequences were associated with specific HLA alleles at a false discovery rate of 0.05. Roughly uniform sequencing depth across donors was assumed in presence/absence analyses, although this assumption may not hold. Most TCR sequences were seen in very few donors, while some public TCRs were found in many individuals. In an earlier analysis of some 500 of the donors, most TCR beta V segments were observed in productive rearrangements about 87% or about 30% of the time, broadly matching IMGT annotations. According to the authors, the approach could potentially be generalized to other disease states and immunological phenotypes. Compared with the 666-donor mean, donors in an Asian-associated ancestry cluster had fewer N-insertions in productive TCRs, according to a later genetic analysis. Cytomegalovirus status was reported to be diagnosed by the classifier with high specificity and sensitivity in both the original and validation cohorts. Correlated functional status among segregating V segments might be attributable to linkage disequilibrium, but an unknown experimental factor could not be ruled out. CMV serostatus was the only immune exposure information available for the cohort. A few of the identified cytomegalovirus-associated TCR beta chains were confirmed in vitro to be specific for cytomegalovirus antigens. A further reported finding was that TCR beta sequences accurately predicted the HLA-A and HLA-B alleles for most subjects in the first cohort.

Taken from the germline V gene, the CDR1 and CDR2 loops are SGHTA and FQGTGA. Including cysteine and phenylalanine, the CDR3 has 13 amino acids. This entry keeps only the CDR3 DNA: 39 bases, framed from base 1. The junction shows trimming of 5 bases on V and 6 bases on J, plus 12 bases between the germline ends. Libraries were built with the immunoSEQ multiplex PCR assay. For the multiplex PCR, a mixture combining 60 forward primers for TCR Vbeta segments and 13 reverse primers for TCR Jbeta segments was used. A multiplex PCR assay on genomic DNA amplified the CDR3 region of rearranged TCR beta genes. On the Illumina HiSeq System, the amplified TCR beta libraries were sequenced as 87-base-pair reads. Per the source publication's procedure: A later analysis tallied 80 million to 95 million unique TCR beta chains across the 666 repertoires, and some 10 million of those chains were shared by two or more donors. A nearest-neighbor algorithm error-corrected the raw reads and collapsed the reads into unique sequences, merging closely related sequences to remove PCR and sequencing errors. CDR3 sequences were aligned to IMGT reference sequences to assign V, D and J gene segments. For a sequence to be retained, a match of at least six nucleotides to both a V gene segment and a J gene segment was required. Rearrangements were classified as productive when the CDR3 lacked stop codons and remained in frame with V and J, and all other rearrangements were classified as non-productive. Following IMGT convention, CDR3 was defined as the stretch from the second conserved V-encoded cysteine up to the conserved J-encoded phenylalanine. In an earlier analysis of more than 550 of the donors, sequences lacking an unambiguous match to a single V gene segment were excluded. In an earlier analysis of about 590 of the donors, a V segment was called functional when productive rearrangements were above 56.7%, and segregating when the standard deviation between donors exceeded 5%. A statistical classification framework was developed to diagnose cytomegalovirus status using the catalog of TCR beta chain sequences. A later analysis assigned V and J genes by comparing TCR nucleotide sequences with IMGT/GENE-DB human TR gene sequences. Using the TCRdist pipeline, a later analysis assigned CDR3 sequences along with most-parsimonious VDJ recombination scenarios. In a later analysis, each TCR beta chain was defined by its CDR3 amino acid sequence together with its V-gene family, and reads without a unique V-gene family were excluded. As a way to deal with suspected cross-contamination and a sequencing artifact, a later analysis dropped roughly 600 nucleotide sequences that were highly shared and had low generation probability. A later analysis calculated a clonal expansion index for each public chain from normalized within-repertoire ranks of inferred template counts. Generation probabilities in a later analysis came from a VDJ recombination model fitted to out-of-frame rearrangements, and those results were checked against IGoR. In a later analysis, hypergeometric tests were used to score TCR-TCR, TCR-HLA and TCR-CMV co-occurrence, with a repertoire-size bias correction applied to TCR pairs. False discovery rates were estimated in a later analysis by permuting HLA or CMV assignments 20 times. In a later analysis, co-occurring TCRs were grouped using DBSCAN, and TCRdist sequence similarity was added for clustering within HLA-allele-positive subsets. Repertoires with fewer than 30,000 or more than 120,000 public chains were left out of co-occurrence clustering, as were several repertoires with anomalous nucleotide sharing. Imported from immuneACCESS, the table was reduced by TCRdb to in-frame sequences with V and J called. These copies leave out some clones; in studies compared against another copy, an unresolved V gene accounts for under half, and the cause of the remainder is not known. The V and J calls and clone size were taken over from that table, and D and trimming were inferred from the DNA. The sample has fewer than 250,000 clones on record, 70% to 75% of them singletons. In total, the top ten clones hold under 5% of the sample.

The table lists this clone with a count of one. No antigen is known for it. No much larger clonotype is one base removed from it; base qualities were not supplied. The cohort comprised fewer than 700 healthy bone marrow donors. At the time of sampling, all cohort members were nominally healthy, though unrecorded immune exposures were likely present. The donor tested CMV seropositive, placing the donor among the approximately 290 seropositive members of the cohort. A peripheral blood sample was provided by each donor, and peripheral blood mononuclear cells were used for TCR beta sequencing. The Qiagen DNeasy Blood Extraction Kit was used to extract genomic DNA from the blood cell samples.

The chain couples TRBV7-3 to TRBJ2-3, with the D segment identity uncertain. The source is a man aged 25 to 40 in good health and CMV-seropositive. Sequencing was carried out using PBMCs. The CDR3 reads CASSREARDTQYF. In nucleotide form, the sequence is TGTGCCAGCAGCCGCGAGGCTAGGGATACGCAGTATTTT.